This TCR beta chain was sequenced in a study of blood T cell repertoires in COVID-19. In the study overall: PBMCs, B-cell-depleted T cells, or T cells were the source of the cDNA or gDNA that made up the material.

Individuals drawn from around 25 US areas were roughly 18 to 95 years old. Clinical history as reported by participants underpinned cohort assignment. This CDR3 spans 13 amino acids. The ends were cut back, 2 bases at V and 4 bases at J, with 8 bases in the middle. Per germline, CDR1 MNHEY and CDR2 SVGAGI. Authors' data handling: Amplification from reference gene primers served as the basis for estimated nucleated cell counts. Libraries were prepared by immunoSEQ multiplex PCR; TCRdb keeps only in-frame clonotypes and omits some of them. Clone size and V and J calls were adopted from that table, with D and trimming inferred from the DNA. The table includes 300,000 to 350,000 clones, nearly 90% detected once.

Material: PBMCs or T cells enriched from blood (not recorded which). The chain combines TRBV6-5 with TRBJ1-1; TRBD1 might be the D (6 bases). The TCR was taken from a woman in her 30s who had recovered from COVID-19. The CDR3 region is CASSYRGGTEAFF. The CDR3 nucleotides are TGTGCCAGCAGTTACCGAGGGGGCACTGAAGCTTTCTTT.